The table lists the clone carrying this TCR beta chain with many counts. Its target is unknown. The CDR3 end is not reached by the read, which stops 3 residues before it; the germline J gene fills it in. The data originate from a study of T cell clonality in common variable immunodeficiency. Germline V gives CDR1 ENHRY, CDR2 SYGVKD. The CDR3 has 17 amino acids. J gave up 4 bases and V 2 bases, and 12 bases lay outside the gene matches. Donors gave roughly 4.5 to 8 ml heparinized peripheral whole blood. Sequencing was performed with immunoSEQ multiplex PCR; in TCRdb, only in-frame clones are kept and a portion is missing. In total the sample includes 25,000 to 35,000 clones, none of them seen once. Findings and limits, study-wide: Patient heterogeneity in the CVID cohort limited correlations between repertoire features and clinical complications.

The receptor was derived from a person aged 18 to 70 in good health. The chain combines TRBV10-3 with TRBJ1-2, with 8 bases fitting TRBD1. Sequenced input: peripheral blood mononuclear cells. The DNA read from the CDR3 is TGTGCCATCAGTGAGACGACAGGGGCGTCCGGGGGCTATGGC. As protein: CAISETTGASGGYG. The complete CDR3 reads CAISETTGASGGYGYTF.